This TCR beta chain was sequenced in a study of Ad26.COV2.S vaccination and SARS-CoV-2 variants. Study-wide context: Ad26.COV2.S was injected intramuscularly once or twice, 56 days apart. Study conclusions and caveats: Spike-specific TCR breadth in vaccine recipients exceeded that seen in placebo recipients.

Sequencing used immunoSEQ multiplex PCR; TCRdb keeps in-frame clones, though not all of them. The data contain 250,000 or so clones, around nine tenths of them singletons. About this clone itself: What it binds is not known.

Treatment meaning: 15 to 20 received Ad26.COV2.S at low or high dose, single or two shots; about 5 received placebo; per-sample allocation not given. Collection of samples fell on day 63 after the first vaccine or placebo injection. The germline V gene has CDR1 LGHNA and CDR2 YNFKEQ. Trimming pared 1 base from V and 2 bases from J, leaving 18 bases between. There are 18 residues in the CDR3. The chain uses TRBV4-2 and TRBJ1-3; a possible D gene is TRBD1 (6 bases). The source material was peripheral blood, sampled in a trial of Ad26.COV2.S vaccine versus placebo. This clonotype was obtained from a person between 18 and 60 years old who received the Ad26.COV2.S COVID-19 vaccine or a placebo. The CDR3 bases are TGTGCCAGCAGCCAAGCCGTGACAGGATCCTACCCTGGAAACACCATATATTTT. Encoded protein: CASSQAVTGSYPGNTIYF.